The following is a T cell receptor (beta chain) sequence with its context. This clone was recorded a few times. The antigen it recognizes is unknown. No base qualities exist here, and no much larger clone lies one base off it. These data originate in a study of OX40 agonist ivuxolimab in advanced cancers. The study in broad terms: Ivuxolimab was an agonistic, fully human IgG2 monoclonal antibody directed against OX40 (CD134), a costimulatory receptor. Among the approximately 54 dose-escalation patients, approximately 20 had hepatocellular carcinoma, approximately 15 melanoma, 9 renal cell carcinoma and 9 head and neck cancer. In the dose-escalation cohort, 82.7% of patients were male, and the mean age was around 60 years, with a range of about 20 to 90. Intravenous ivuxolimab was administered to patients every 2 weeks at six dose levels: 0.01, 0.1, 0.3, 1.5, 3 and 10 mg/kg. The monotherapy dose-escalation portion (N ≈ 50 patients) of the phase I ivuxolimab trial is reported in the paper. Peripheral TCRbeta sequencing aimed to test whether ivuxolimab altered TCR sequence diversity and caused clonal T-cell expansion. Partial responses occurred in three dose-escalation patients: two with cutaneous melanoma and one with hepatocellular carcinoma. Patients were allowed to have had prior anti-PD-1, anti-PD-L1 or anti-CTLA-4 therapy, and approximately 40% of the dose-escalation patients had been treated with checkpoint inhibitors. What the work shows at the level of the full study, not this receptor alone: After ivuxolimab, CD8+ T cells had more expanded clones than CD4+ T cells on average. Which antigens the clonally expanded peripheral T cells were specific for was not determined. In partial responders in the 0.1-3.0 mg/kg groups, normalized peripheral clonal expansion was found to be among the lowest, especially among CD8+ T cells. At doses of 0.1 to 3.0 mg/kg, clonal expansion of both CD4+ and CD8+ blood T cells was observed from baseline to week 6. Low levels of normalized T-cell clonal expansion were also seen in some patients who did not respond.

V is pared back by 7 bases and J by 0 bases, with 12 bases lying between the germline termini. The germline V gene encodes CDR1 LNHDA and CDR2 SQIVND (reference sequence). There are 14 amino acids in the CDR3, from cysteine to phenylalanine inclusive. Of all the DNA, just the CDR3 is kept, 42 bases in frame from base 1. Patients with autoimmune disease history or receiving systemic immunosuppression were excluded from the trial. Peripheral blood for TCR sequencing was collected from all dose cohorts at baseline, on cycle 4 day 1, and on cycle 7 day 1. The samples were drawn from a first-in-human, open-label, multicenter phase I dose-escalation trial of ivuxolimab. The trial enrolled adults with locally advanced or metastatic head and neck squamous cell, hepatocellular, melanoma or renal cell carcinoma. Before TCR sequencing, CD4+ T cells and CD8+ T cells from peripheral blood were sorted into separate populations.

To sequence the TCRbeta CDR3 region, genomic DNA was isolated from the sorted cells. TCRbeta CDR3 regions were sequenced using the immunoSEQ Assay. What TCRdb holds here is the immuneACCESS table cut down to in-frame rearrangements. Part of the clones is not present; checked against another copy, under half of the missing clones reflect an unresolved V gene, and the others are unexplained. Present in this sample are tens of thousands of clones, over 75% of which were seen just once. The ten largest account for 6.5% to 8.5% of the sample. This specimen consisted of CD4+ or CD8+ T cells sorted from blood, obtained in a trial of the OX40 agonist ivuxolimab. The TCR sequence derives from an adult with an advanced solid tumor such as melanoma, head and neck, liver or kidney cancer. This receptor chain uses TRBV19 and TRBJ1-2; D gene: possibly TRBD1, on 6 matching bases. The CDR3 here reads CASTGQQANYGYTF. The nucleotides read TGTGCCAGTACGGGACAACAGGCTAACTATGGCTACACCTTC.